These 17 T cell receptor beta chains came from one sample sequenced in a study of human T cells and chemical hapten exposure. The time point is: pre-sensitization, week 0. The treatment denotes: therapeutic diphenylcyclopropenone sensitization with weekly scalp DPC. In TCRdb, the RACE reads were re-called with MiXCR into one record per CDR3 protein. The table has 120,000 or so distinct CDR3 sequences, less than 15% seen once. Sequencing was performed on whole blood, taken in connection with sensitization to the hapten diphenylcyclopropenone (DPC). These receptors came from a young woman with alopecia areata. Some clones in this sample may be carry-over from other donors' samples.

This clonotype was detected a few times. The V and J genes are TRBV6-1 and TRBJ1-6; 10 positions match TRBD1. This CDR3 is built from 13 residues. CDR1 is MNHNS and CDR2 is SASEGT in the germline V gene. With 6 bases clipped from V and 11 bases from J, the junction kept 4 bases outside the gene matches. CDR3 sequence (DNA): TGTGCCAGCAGAAGGACAGGGGGTCCACCCCTCCACTTT. This gives the protein CASRRTGGPPLHF.

The genes are TRBV18 and TRBJ1-4; TRBD1 is a possible D gene (6 bases). The germline gives CDR1 KGHSH, CDR2 LQKENI. The CDR3 runs to 14 residues. V lost 4 bases, J lost 6 bases, and 12 bases lay in between. The CDR3 nucleotides are TGTGCCAGCTCACTCAGGGGCAGTGATGAAAAACTGTTTTTT. This encodes CASSLRGSDEKLFF.

This clonotype was counted a few times. V is TRBV4-2 and J is TRBJ2-1; the match to TRBD2 covers 10 bases. V gave up 4 bases and J gave up 5 bases; unmatched junction bases: 5. The CDR3 runs to 15 residues. Looked up from germline, CDR1 is LGHNA and CDR2 is YNFKEQ. This CDR3 is CASSPGTSDHNEQFF. For the CDR3, the DNA is TGTGCCAGCAGCCCCGGGACTAGCGACCACAATGAGCAGTTCTTC.

The CDR3 DNA reads TGCAGTGCTAGAGATTCGGGACACCTCTACGAGCAGTACTTC. This gives the protein CSARDSGHLYEQYF. The chain combines TRBV20-1 with TRBJ2-7; perhaps TRBD1 as D (6 bases). Trimming removed 0 bases from V and 3 bases from J, with 12 bases in between. The CDR3 runs to 14 residues. Germline CDR1 is DFQATT and CDR2 is SNEGSKA (reference sequence).

The chain links TRBV7-2 to TRBJ2-2; 10 nucleotides align to TRBD2. Germline CDR1 is SGHTA and CDR2 is FQGNSA. This CDR3 has 16 amino acids. The J segment lost 5 bases and the V segment lost 5 bases, leaving 8 bases of the junction unmatched. The CDR3 region is CASSPGLAGVTGELFF. CDR3 sequence (DNA): TGTGCCAGCAGCCCAGGGCTAGCGGGGGTGACCGGGGAGCTGTTTTTT. The full variable domain, its missing parts supplied by reference TRBV7-2 and TRBJ2-2, is GAGVSQSPSNKVTEKGKDVELRCDPISGHTALYWYRQSLGQGLEFLIYFQGNSAPDKSGLPSDRFSAERTGGSVSTLTIQRTQQEDSAVYLCASSPGLAGVTGELFFGEGSRLTVL.

The rearrangement uses TRBV18 and TRBJ1-2; 7 bases map to TRBD1. With V trimmed by 2 bases and J by 7 bases, 13 bases remained unmatched. Germline V gene sequence: CDR1 KGHSH, CDR2 LQKENI. This CDR3 spans 16 amino acids. The CDR3 is CASSPGSRRGHIGYTF. The CDR3 DNA is TGTGCCAGCTCACCAGGTTCGAGAAGGGGGCACATTGGCTACACCTTC.

The rearrangement links TRBV5-1 to TRBJ2-1; D gene unclear. The germline CDR1 and CDR2 sequences are SGHRS and YFSETQ. V was shortened by 0 bases and J by 0 bases, with 7 bases between the two germline ends. The CDR3 sequence is 15 residues long. The CDR3 DNA reads as TGCGCCAGCAGCTTGGGGTCAGGCTCCTACAATGAGCAGTTCTTC. This gives the protein CASSLGSGSYNEQFF.

This clonotype has at least ten counts. The V call is TRBV6-1, the J call TRBJ2-1, with D perhaps matching TRBD2 (5 bases). Germline values: CDR1 MNHNS, CDR2 SASEGT. The CDR3 length is 13 residues. Between the trimmed V and J ends, which lost 3 bases and 9 bases, there was a span of 12 bases. CDR3 loop: CASSDHDRGEQFF. Written as DNA, the CDR3 is TGTGCCAGCAGTGACCACGACCGGGGTGAGCAGTTCTTC.

The rearrangement links TRBV7-2 to TRBJ2-3; D may correspond to TRBD1 or TRBD2 (5 bases each). From germline, CDR1 is SGHTA and CDR2 FQGNSA. V lost 2 bases to trimming and J lost 2 bases, with 11 bases between them. CDR3 length: 15 amino acids. The CDR3 coding sequence is TGTGCCAGCAGCTTAAATCCGGGGACCACAGATACGCAGTATTTT. Its translation is CASSLNPGTTDTQYF.

This clonotype was detected a few times. The chain uses TRBV5-4 and TRBJ1-1; possible D gene TRBD1, 6 bases. CDR3 length equals 14 residues. Trimming stripped 6 bases from V and 4 bases from J, with 16 bases between. Germline loops: CDR1 SGHNT, CDR2 YYREEE (reference sequence). This CDR3 is CASTLRSGATEAFF. CDR3 sequence (DNA): TGTGCCAGCACCCTAAGGTCAGGGGCCACTGAAGCTTTCTTT.

This clonotype turned up a few times. The J gene is TRBJ2-5, the V gene TRBV27; TRBD1 aligns across 8 bases. J was trimmed by 2 bases and V by 6 bases; bases with no gene match: 8. CDR1 and CDR2 from the germline V gene are MNHEY and SMNVEV (reference sequence). The CDR3 extends over 15 amino acids. The CDR3 DNA follows: TGTGCCAGCAGGCGGACAGGGATAGTACAAGAGACCCAGTACTTC. It codes for CASRRTGIVQETQYF.

This chain links TRBV6-2 or TRBV6-3 with TRBJ2-3; perhaps TRBD2 as D (6 bases). The CDR3 has 14 residues. Trimming cost V 4 bases and J 1 base, with 9 bases left between them. Germline V gives CDR1 MNHEY, CDR2 SVGEGT. CDR3 amino acids: CASSWRDRTDTQYF. The DNA for the CDR3 is TGTGCCAGCAGTTGGAGGGATCGCACAGATACGCAGTATTTT.

The chain combines TRBV9 with TRBJ2-3; 12 nucleotides agree with TRBD1. V lost 3 bases, J lost 12 bases, and 11 bases stayed unmatched. The CDR3 covers 15 residues. In germline, CDR1 is SGDLS, CDR2 YYNGEE. The CDR3 loop reads CASSAGQGAKLRQYF. In nucleotides, the CDR3 is TGTGCCAGCAGCGCGGGACAGGGGGCCAAGCTCCGACAGTATTTT.

This clonotype was seen a few times. The J gene is TRBJ1-1, the V gene TRBV5-1; 8 bases match TRBD1. After removal of 4 bases from V and 2 bases from J, the junction contained 10 bases not matched to a gene. Germline V gene data show CDR1 as SGHRS and CDR2 as YFSETQ. CDR3 length: 16 amino acids. This chain's CDR3 is CASSRTGRGTNTEAFF. The CDR3 nucleotides are TGCGCCAGCAGCCGGACAGGGAGAGGGACCAACACTGAAGCTTTCTTT.

V is TRBV15 and J is TRBJ2-1; 11 bases match TRBD2. This CDR3 comprises 18 residues. The V and J ends lost 1 base and 0 bases, in that order; junction bases with no gene match: 5. Germline CDR1 and CDR2: LNHNV and YYDKDF (reference sequence). In DNA, the CDR3 is TGTGCCACCAGCAGAGCTACTAGCGGGGGCAGCTCCTACAATGAGCAGTTCTTC. Protein: CATSRATSGGSSYNEQFF.

J is TRBJ2-7 and V is TRBV7-2; 8 bases align to TRBD1. V dropped 3 bases and J dropped 2; count of bases not matched to a gene: 3. There are 14 residues in the CDR3. CDR1 SGHTA and CDR2 FQGNSA come from the germline V gene. The chain's CDR3 is CASSFGQGPYEQYF. CDR3 DNA sequence: TGTGCCAGCAGCTTCGGACAGGGCCCCTACGAGCAGTACTTC.

Ten or more counts support this clonotype. The chain has TRBV25-1 and TRBJ1-2; no clear D. Germline assignment: CDR1 MGHDK and CDR2 SYGVNS. V shed 6 bases and J shed 1 base, with 9 bases lying between them. This CDR3 has 13 amino acids. CDR3 bases: TGTGCCAGCAGCCCACGGGTTAACTATGGCTACACCTTC. Translation gives CASSPRVNYGYTF.